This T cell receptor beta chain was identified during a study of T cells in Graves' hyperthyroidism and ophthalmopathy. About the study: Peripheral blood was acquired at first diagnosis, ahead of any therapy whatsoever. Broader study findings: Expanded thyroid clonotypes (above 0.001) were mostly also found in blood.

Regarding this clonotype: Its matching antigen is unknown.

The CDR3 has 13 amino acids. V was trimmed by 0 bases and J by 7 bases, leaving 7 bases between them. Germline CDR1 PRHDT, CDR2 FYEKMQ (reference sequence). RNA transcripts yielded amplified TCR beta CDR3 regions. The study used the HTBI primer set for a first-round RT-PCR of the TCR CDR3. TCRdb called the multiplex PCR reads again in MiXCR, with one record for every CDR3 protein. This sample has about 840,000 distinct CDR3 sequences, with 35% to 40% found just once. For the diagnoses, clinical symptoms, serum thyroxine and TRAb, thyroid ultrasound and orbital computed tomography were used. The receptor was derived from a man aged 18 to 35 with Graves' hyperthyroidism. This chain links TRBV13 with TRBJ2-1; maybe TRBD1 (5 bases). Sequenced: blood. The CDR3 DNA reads TGTGCCAGCAGCTTAGGGGCAGGGAATGAGCAGTTCTTC. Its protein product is CASSLGAGNEQFF.